The next 15 T cell receptor beta chains were all read from a single sample in a study of cytomegalovirus exposure and HLA in healthy donors. PCR primers comprised 60 Vbeta and 13 Jbeta primers. TCRdb keeps only in-frame clones here, not all; method: immunoSEQ multiplex PCR. This sample has roughly 70,000 clones, with roughly 71% found just once. Sequenced material: PBMCs. These receptors were collected from a man between 65 and 79 years old in good health and CMV-seronegative.

The chain joins TRBV27 to TRBJ2-3, with D maybe TRBD1 (5 bases). The length of the CDR3 is 14 residues. Trimming removed 3 bases from V and 4 bases from J, with 11 bases in between. CDR1 MNHEY and CDR2 SMNVEV come from the germline V gene (reference sequence). The CDR3 sequence: CASSLIGAADTQYF. The DNA of the CDR3 is TGTGCCAGCAGTTTGATAGGGGCAGCAGATACGCAGTATTTT.

This rearrangement joins TRBV7-6 to TRBJ1-1; 7 bases are a match to TRBD1. The CDR3 spans 15 residues. V was pared by 5 bases and J by 5 bases, with 11 bases of the junction left unmatched. Germline loops: CDR1 SGHVS, CDR2 FNYEAQ. The CDR3 reads CASSTRTGVKTEAFF. The CDR3 coding sequence is TGTGCCAGCAGCACACGGACAGGAGTCAAGACTGAAGCTTTCTTT.

The V and J genes are TRBV7-2 and TRBJ2-3, with TRBD2 matching over 8 bases. CDR1 SGHTA and CDR2 FQGNSA come from the germline V gene. The ends lost 5 bases at V and 4 bases at J; junction bases unmatched: 11. This CDR3 is built from 16 residues. CDR3 nucleotide sequence: TGTGCCAGCAGCATGGGTAACCGGGGGGGGCCAGATACGCAGTATTTT. This codes for CASSMGNRGGPDTQYF.

The rearrangement uses TRBV6-1 and TRBJ1-6; D gene uncertain. The CDR3 is 16 amino acids. CDR1 is MNHNS, CDR2 SASEGT, per germline. With 2 bases removed from V and 0 bases from J, the gap between germline ends came to 8 bases. CDR3 coding DNA: TGTGCCAGCAGTGAAACTCCGAGCTCCTATAATTCACCCCTCCACTTT. Its protein product is CASSETPSSYNSPLHF.

Of note for this clone: Other DNA sequences in this sample translate to the same CDR3. V gene TRBV11-2 combines with J gene TRBJ2-6, with D tentatively TRBD1 (5 bases). Trimming removed 4 bases at V and 2 bases at J, with 12 bases between. Germline CDR1 is SGHAT and CDR2 is FQNNGV. CDR3 size: 16 residues. Here the CDR3 reads CASSSPGFPGANVLTF. CDR3 DNA: TGTGCCAGCAGCTCGCCAGGGTTTCCTGGGGCCAACGTCCTGACTTTC.

This sequence joins TRBV25-1 and TRBJ1-2, with TRBD1 as a possible D gene (6 bases). V shed 4 bases and J shed 2 bases, with 17 bases lying between them. Germline CDR1 reads MGHDK; CDR2 reads SYGVNS. The CDR3 is made up of 16 amino acids. CDR3 sequence reads: CASSANDRHSNYGYTF. CDR3 coding DNA: TGTGCCAGCAGTGCGAACGACAGGCATTCAAACTATGGCTACACCTTC.

The chain couples TRBV7-8 to TRBJ2-3, with 10 bases matching TRBD1. The ends lost 6 bases at V and 2 bases at J; junction bases unmatched: 11. Germline lookup yields CDR1 SGHVS and CDR2 FQNEAQ. CDR3 size: 17 residues. This CDR3 reads CASRPWGTGANTDTQYF. The CDR3, as DNA: TGTGCCAGCAGACCATGGGGGACAGGGGCTAACACAGATACGCAGTATTTT.

The chain has TRBV7-9 and TRBJ1-1; the D is unclear. The CDR3 is 14 amino acids. CDR1 and CDR2 from the germline V gene are SEHNR and FQNEAQ (reference sequence). The V gene lost 7 bases and the J gene lost 3 bases, with 15 bases spanning the gap. The DNA of the CDR3 is TGTGCCAGCACTCCAGGAAACAAAGACACTGAAGCTTTCTTT. Encoded protein: CASTPGNKDTEAFF.

The chain carries TRBV6-5 and TRBJ2-4; 7 positions agree with TRBD1. This CDR3 has 14 amino acids. Germline trimming cut 5 bases from V and 7 bases from J; bases unmatched to any gene: 8. Germline V gives CDR1 MNHEY, CDR2 SVGAGI. The CDR3 protein is CASSHDRVGNIQYF. The CDR3 DNA is TGTGCCAGCAGTCACGACAGGGTGGGGAACATTCAGTACTTC.

This clone was picked up a small number of times. This chain joins TRBV4-1 and TRBJ1-3; D may be TRBD1 (5 bases). From germline, CDR1 is MGHRA and CDR2 YSYEKL. Trimming pared 0 bases from V and 0 bases from J, leaving 9 bases between. The length of the CDR3 is 16 residues. CDR3 sequence (DNA): TGCGCCAGCAGCCAAGACAGGGCGAGCTCTGGAAACACCATATATTTT. Its translation is CASSQDRASSGNTIYF.

The chain uses TRBV10-3 and TRBJ2-1, with 8 bases lining up with TRBD2. Germline CDR1 is ENHRY and CDR2 is SYGVKD. The CDR3 contains 15 residues. V shed 5 bases and J 4 bases; nucleotides not matched to a gene: 7. The CDR3 sequence is CAISPSGRIYNEQFF. In nucleotides, the CDR3 is TGTGCCATCAGTCCAAGCGGGAGAATATACAATGAGCAGTTCTTC.

CDR3 loop: CASRPRGQQNYEQYF. Here the CDR3 DNA reads TGTGCCAGCAGACCCAGGGGACAGCAAAACTACGAGCAGTACTTC. The chain carries TRBV27 and TRBJ2-7, with 7 bases that match TRBD1. Germline trimming cut 6 bases from V and 3 bases from J; bases unmatched to any gene: 11. The CDR3 loop spans 15 amino acids. CDR1 is MNHEY and CDR2 is SMNVEV in the germline V gene (reference sequence).

This sequence joins TRBV11-2 and TRBJ2-5, with TRBD1 matching over 8 bases. V gave up 2 bases and J gave up 2 bases; unmatched junction bases: 7. This CDR3 region has 16 residues. Germline V gene lookup returns CDR1 SGHAT and CDR2 FQNNGV. The CDR3 protein is CASSLYNRGLQETQYF. Written as DNA, the CDR3 is TGTGCCAGCAGCTTATATAACAGGGGGTTGCAAGAGACCCAGTACTTC.

This clone turned up a few times. The chain joins TRBV5-1 to TRBJ1-1; no clear D. V lost 4 bases and J 1 base, leaving 23 bases between the germline ends. The CDR3 spans 18 residues. Per the germline V gene, CDR1 is SGHRS and CDR2 is YFSETQ. In DNA form, the CDR3 reads TGCGCCAGCAGCCCCGCCTTGAGGGCCGGGCCTCAGAACACTGAAGCTTTCTTT. Protein product: CASSPALRAGPQNTEAFF.

This sequence joins TRBV11-2 and TRBJ2-5; weak D call: TRBD2 (5 bases). This CDR3 is 13 amino acids long. The germline V and J ends were trimmed by 3 bases and 5 bases, with 10 bases remaining between them. The V gene's germline CDR1 is SGHAT and CDR2 FQNNGV. CDR3 sequence reads: CASSFGVAETQYF. The CDR3 coding sequence is TGTGCCAGCAGCTTCGGGGTCGCGGAGACCCAGTACTTC.